This T cell receptor (beta chain) was sequenced for a study of CD8 T cells in Susac syndrome. The study, taken as a whole, reports: Total CD8+ and CD8+ TEMRA repertoires contained sixteen and five Susac-specific public clones, respectively.

With 0 bases clipped from V and 4 bases from J, the junction kept 10 bases outside the gene matches. This CDR3 region has 18 residues. Germline V gene lookup returns CDR1 LGHNA and CDR2 YNFKEQ. Patients with Susac syndrome met the recently defined diagnostic criteria for definite or probable disease. Through negative isolation, CD4+ and CD8+ T cells were obtained, while TEMRA cells were enriched using FACS. For this clonotype: Its antigen is unidentified.

When the RNA was reverse transcribed, random hexamers were used with an input of roughly 0.45 to 1 ug. immunoSEQ multiplex PCR amplified TCR beta CDR3 across 54 Vbeta, 13 Jbeta. TCRdb used MiXCR to reprocess the immunoSEQ multiplex PCR reads, holding one entry per CDR3 protein. Here the sample spans around 170,000 distinct CDR3 sequences, approximately 95% being singletons. The TCR was taken from a human donor with Susac syndrome. The J gene is TRBJ2-7, the V gene TRBV4-2; 12 bases match TRBD2. Sample: CD8+ T cells from PBMCs. DNA for the CDR3: TGTGCCAGCAGCCAAGAATCTCAACTAGCGGGAGGTTTTTACGAGCAGTACTTC. It yields the protein CASSQESQLAGGFYEQYF.